This TCR beta chain appears in the sequencing data of a study of CD8 T cells in Susac syndrome. FACS enriched CD8+ TEMRA cells, while bulk CD8+ and CD4+ were negatively isolated. The RNA input was roughly 0.45 to 1 ug, and it was reverse transcribed with random hexamers. One entry per CDR3 protein, called by TCRdb with MiXCR from the immunoSEQ multiplex PCR reads. The table includes about 210,000 distinct CDR3 sequences, 93% detected once. From germline, CDR1 is DFQATT and CDR2 SNEGSKA (reference sequence). V was trimmed by 3 bases and J by 2 bases, leaving 7 bases between them. There are 12 residues in the CDR3.

What was sequenced was CD4+ T cells from PBMCs. V gene TRBV20-1 combines with J gene TRBJ1-2; D ambiguous. The origin of this receptor is a human donor in good health. The CDR3 DNA reads as TGCAGTGCTAGGATACAGAACTATGGCTACACCTTC. Protein: CSARIQNYGYTF.